This T cell receptor beta chain originates from a study of cytomegalovirus exposure and HLA in healthy donors. General study findings and limits: The study listed 150 to 200 cytomegalovirus-associated TCR beta chains. Diagnosis of cytomegalovirus status made by the classifier reportedly showed high specificity and sensitivity.

The donors, nominally healthy at sampling, likely had unrecorded immune exposures. Primers for the PCR totalled 60 Vbeta and 13 Jbeta. Under the authors' procedure: There were around 77 million unique TCR beta chains by a later count, and approximately 10 million of them were shared. The repertoire was sequenced with immunoSEQ multiplex PCR; TCRdb's copy has only in-frame clones and lacks some. V, J and clone size reflect that table, while D and trimming were determined from the DNA. The sample lists about 65,000 clones, around four fifths occurring once. Germline V gives CDR1 SGHRS, CDR2 YFSETQ. The CDR3 is made up of 16 amino acids. V was shortened by 4 bases and J by 0 bases, with 11 bases between the two germline ends. Regarding this clone: Its antigen is undetermined.

Sample: PBMCs. This chain connects TRBV5-1 to TRBJ1-6; D uncertain. The receptor was derived from a girl between 5 and 17 years old in good health and CMV-seropositive. In DNA, the CDR3 is TGCGCCAGCAGCAACTACGGGAGCTCCTATAATTCACCCCTCCACTTT. This codes for CASSNYGSSYNSPLHF.